Below, 25 T cell receptor beta chains from the same sample are listed, as sequenced in a study of T cells after yellow fever vaccination. TCRdb used MiXCR to reprocess the 5' RACE reads, holding one entry per CDR3 protein. The sample records under 350,000 distinct CDR3 sequences, roughly 4.3% being singletons. The starting material was PBMCs, obtained 5 days after the yellow fever booster vaccination. The receptor set was obtained from a man aged 18 to 30 who received the YFV17D yellow fever vaccine.

A few counts support this clonotype. The CDR3 protein is CASSLFLVRQGGETQYF. The CDR3 coding sequence is TGTGCCAGCAGCTTATTCCTAGTAAGACAGGGCGGAGAGACCCAGTACTTC. The chain is built from TRBV7-2 and TRBJ2-5; TRBD1 aligns across 7 bases. Germline V gene sequence: CDR1 SGHTA, CDR2 FQGNSA. The CDR3 is made up of 17 amino acids. The V and J ends lost 2 bases and 4 bases, in that order; junction bases with no gene match: 13. The full variable domain, its missing parts supplied by reference TRBV7-2 and TRBJ2-5, is GAGVSQSPSNKVTEKGKDVELRCDPISGHTALYWYRQSLGQGLEFLIYFQGNSAPDKSGLPSDRFSAERTGGSVSTLTIQRTQQEDSAVYLCASSLFLVRQGGETQYFGPGTRLLVL.

This clonotype showed up just a few times. The V and J genes are TRBV13 and TRBJ1-2; no firm D call. This CDR3 has 15 residues. Germline V gene sequence: CDR1 PRHDT, CDR2 FYEKMQ (reference sequence). Trimming left V 0 bases short and J 3 bases short, with 11 bases between. This chain's CDR3 is CASSLGDASYYGYTF. Written as DNA, the CDR3 is TGTGCCAGCAGCTTAGGGGACGCAAGCTACTATGGCTACACCTTC.

The sample holds many counts of this clonotype. The chain combines TRBV4-3 with TRBJ2-7; the match to TRBD1 covers 7 bases. This CDR3 region has 14 residues. The germline V gene encodes CDR1 LGHNA and CDR2 YSLEER. Trimming took 1 base from V and 4 from J; bases not matched to a gene: 4. The CDR3 nucleotides read TGCGCCAGCAGCCAAGGACAGGGAGATTACGAGCAGTACTTC. Its translation: CASSQGQGDYEQYF.

This clonotype was counted a few times. The V gene is TRBV2, the J gene TRBJ1-4; 8 positions agree with TRBD1. The CDR3 contains 15 residues. Trimming cost V 5 bases and J 6 bases; bases outside gene matches: 8. The germline gives CDR1 SNHLY, CDR2 FYNNEI. The CDR3 DNA reads as TGTGCCAGCAGTTTTGGACAGGGAGGGGATGAAAAACTGTTTTTT. This sequence encodes CASSFGQGGDEKLFF.

This clonotype was seen more than once but under ten times. V gene TRBV6-5 combines with J gene TRBJ1-6; D uncertain. Per germline, CDR1 MNHEY and CDR2 SVGAGI. The CDR3 loop spans 14 amino acids. The V gene lost 3 bases and the J gene lost 9 bases, with 12 bases spanning the gap. The CDR3 coding sequence is TGTGCCAGCAGTTATCGTCCCGAAGGTTCACCCCTCCACTTT. Its protein product is CASSYRPEGSPLHF.

This clonotype was seen a handful of times. This chain joins TRBV9 and TRBJ2-5, with 9 bases fitting TRBD2. This CDR3 spans 15 amino acids. Germline V CDR1 and CDR2: SGDLS, YYNGEE. V shed 0 bases, J shed 5 bases, and the junction held 5 bases outside the gene matches. The CDR3 is CASSVDSGGRETQYF. In DNA, the CDR3 is TGTGCCAGCAGCGTAGACAGCGGGGGGCGGGAGACCCAGTACTTC.

This chain joins TRBV29-1 and TRBJ2-7, with D maybe TRBD2 (5 bases). Trimming removed 7 bases at V and 2 bases at J, with 15 bases between. CDR1 and CDR2 (germline): SQVTM, ANQGSEA. This CDR3 has 13 amino acids. CDR3 sequence (DNA): TGCAGCGAGTCATGGCCGGGAACCTACGAGCAGTACTTC. As protein: CSESWPGTYEQYF.

The sample holds a few counts of this clonotype. The V call is TRBV4-1, the J call TRBJ2-2, with no clear D. The ends were cut back, 3 bases at V and 7 bases at J, with 12 bases in the middle. The CDR3 consists of 14 residues. Germline V gene sequence: CDR1 MGHRA, CDR2 YSYEKL. Here the CDR3 DNA reads TGCGCCAGCAGCCAGGGGTGGTTAAGCGGGGAGCTGTTTTTT. This sequence encodes CASSQGWLSGELFF.

In its sample, this clonotype was seen a few times. This sequence joins TRBV5-1 and TRBJ2-1; D not certain. This CDR3 region has 15 residues. With 2 bases removed from V and 7 bases from J, the gap between germline ends came to 16 bases. Germline CDR1 SGHRS, CDR2 YFSETQ. This CDR3 is CASSLRVHGKNEQFF. CDR3 sequence (DNA): TGCGCCAGCAGCTTACGAGTTCATGGAAAGAATGAGCAGTTCTTC.

The V gene is TRBV3-1, the J gene TRBJ1-3, with D unresolved. This CDR3 is 15 amino acids long. Per the germline V gene, CDR1 is LGHDT and CDR2 is YNNKEL (reference sequence). Between the trimmed V and J ends, which lost 2 bases and 3 bases, there was a span of 11 bases. The CDR3 nucleotides read TGTGCCAGCAGCCAAAGGACGACCGGTGGAAACACCATATATTTT. This codes for CASSQRTTGGNTIYF.

J is TRBJ1-5 and V is TRBV6-2 or TRBV6-3; 8 bases align to TRBD1. Germline CDR1 MNHEY, CDR2 SVGEGT. The CDR3 has 14 residues. V dropped 5 bases and J dropped 4; count of bases not matched to a gene: 4. The CDR3 region is CASSGQGWNQPQHF. In DNA, the CDR3 is TGTGCCAGCAGTGGACAGGGATGGAATCAGCCCCAGCATTTT.

There are many counts of this clonotype. V usage is TRBV10-3 and J usage is TRBJ2-7, with D unresolved. Germline V gene data show CDR1 as ENHRY and CDR2 as SYGVKD. The CDR3 is 12 amino acids. The V end lost 4 bases, the J end lost 3 bases, and 7 bases lay between the germline ends. CDR3 sequence reads: CAISASSYEQYF. CDR3 coding DNA: TGTGCCATCAGTGCTTCTAGCTACGAGCAGTACTTC.

At least ten counts were recorded for this clonotype. The V call is TRBV3-1, the J call TRBJ1-2; D is undetermined. Trimming removed 1 base from V and 2 bases from J, with 5 bases in between. The germline V gene has CDR1 LGHDT and CDR2 YNNKEL (reference sequence). This CDR3 has 13 residues. CDR3 loop: CASSQGVNYGYTF. The CDR3 DNA sequence: TGTGCCAGCAGCCAAGGAGTCAACTATGGCTACACCTTC. The full variable domain, rest sourced from reference TRBV3-1 and TRBJ1-2, is DTAVSQTPKYLVTQMGNDKSIKCEQNLGHDTMYWYKQDSKKFLKIMFSYNNKELIINETVPNRFSPKSPDKAHLNLHINSLELGDSAVYFCASSQGVNYGYTFGSGTRLTVV.

This clonotype came up many times. The CDR3 region has the DNA TGTGCCAGCAGTTATCTAATGGGGGGGAGCACAGATACGCAGTATTTT. Translation gives CASSYLMGGSTDTQYF. This chain uses TRBV6-6 with TRBJ2-3; TRBD2 matches at 7 bases. Germline loops: CDR1 MNHNY, CDR2 SVGAGI (reference sequence). Trimming cost V 3 bases and J 0 bases; bases outside gene matches: 6. CDR3 length: 16 residues.

The chain employs TRBV5-1 and TRBJ2-5; tentatively, D is TRBD1 (5 bases). The CDR3 totals 14 residues. Trimming left V 3 bases short and J 1 base short, with 10 bases between. Germline-derived CDR1 and CDR2 are SGHRS and YFSETQ. The CDR3 region is CASSSGQAQETQYF. In nucleotides, the CDR3 is TGCGCCAGCAGCTCCGGACAAGCCCAAGAGACCCAGTACTTC. Using reference TRBV5-1 and TRBJ2-5 for the parts outside the CDR3, the full variable domain is KAGVTQTPRYLIKTRGQQVTLSCSPISGHRSVSWYQQTPGQGLQFLFEYFSETQRNKGNFPGRFSGRQFSNSRSEMNVSTLELGDSALYLCASSSGQAQETQYFGPGTRLLVL.

This clonotype has more than one count but fewer than ten. The V and J genes are TRBV5-1 and TRBJ1-3; 7 bases line up with TRBD1. This CDR3 is built from 15 residues. V was pared by 4 bases and J by 9 bases, with 13 bases of the junction left unmatched. The V gene's germline CDR1 is SGHRS and CDR2 YFSETQ. CDR3 nucleotide sequence: TGCGCCAGCAGCGAAACAGGGGCCCCCAAGTTCACCATATATTTT. This codes for CASSETGAPKFTIYF.

This clonotype has just a few counts. The chain links TRBV6-6 to TRBJ2-1; 7 nucleotides agree with TRBD2. CDR1 and CDR2 (germline): MNHNY, SVGAGI (reference sequence). V dropped 8 bases and J dropped 5; count of bases not matched to a gene: 9. The CDR3 is made up of 14 amino acids. The CDR3 here is CASLFEAGDNEQFF. CDR3 coding DNA: TGTGCCAGCCTTTTTGAGGCGGGGGACAATGAGCAGTTCTTC.

The rearrangement uses TRBV6-5 and TRBJ1-5; D possibly corresponds to TRBD1 (5 bases). This CDR3 is 12 amino acids long. Germline V gene data show CDR1 as MNHEY and CDR2 as SVGAGI. V was trimmed by 6 bases and J by 9 bases, leaving 12 bases between them. The CDR3 reads CASSRVGGPQHF. CDR3 bases: TGTGCCAGCAGCAGGGTGGGGGGGCCCCAGCATTTT.

The J gene is TRBJ2-5, the V gene TRBV27; weak D call: TRBD1 (5 bases). CDR1 is MNHEY and CDR2 is SMNVEV in the germline V gene (reference sequence). Trimming took off 4 bases at V and 4 bases at J, with 10 bases between the two ends. This CDR3 region has 13 residues. CDR3 DNA sequence: TGTGCCAGCAGTTCCAGGGTCCGAGAGACCCAGTACTTC. Its translation: CASSSRVRETQYF.

The rearrangement uses TRBV5-1 and TRBJ2-7; D could derive from TRBD1 or TRBD2 (6 bases each). Per germline, CDR1 SGHRS and CDR2 YFSETQ. The CDR3 sequence is 14 residues long. The germline V and J ends were trimmed by 4 bases and 6 bases, with 17 bases remaining between them. The CDR3 bases are TGCGCCAGCAGCCCGGGGGCGGGTACAGGCGAGCAGTACGTC. Protein: CASSPGAGTGEQYV.

In its sample, this clonotype was seen a few times. This chain uses TRBV9 with TRBJ2-6; TRBD1 matches at 7 bases. The CDR3 is 17 residues long. After removal of 0 bases from V and 0 bases from J, the junction contained 3 bases not matched to a gene. Germline V gene sequence: CDR1 SGDLS, CDR2 YYNGEE. CDR3 residues: CASSVGQGYSGANVLTF. The CDR3 nucleotides read TGTGCCAGCAGCGTAGGACAGGGATACTCTGGGGCCAACGTCCTGACTTTC.

Written as DNA, the CDR3 is TGCAGTGCTTTAGGGACAGGGCGGAATCAGCCCCAGCATTTT. It is translated as CSALGTGRNQPQHF. The rearrangement uses TRBV20-1 and TRBJ1-5, with 9 bases lining up with TRBD1. This CDR3 has 14 residues. The V and J ends lost 5 bases and 4 bases, in that order; junction bases with no gene match: 6. From germline, CDR1 is DFQATT and CDR2 SNEGSKA (reference sequence).

V is TRBV4-1 and J is TRBJ1-6, with D maybe TRBD1 (6 bases). The CDR3 totals 17 residues. Trimming cost V 1 base and J 0 bases, with 10 bases left between them. Germline lookup yields CDR1 MGHRA and CDR2 YSYEKL. The CDR3 region has the DNA TGCGCCAGCAGCCAAGGGGGGCCTCGCTCCTATAATTCACCCCTCCACTTT. Translated, it gives CASSQGGPRSYNSPLHF.

This clonotype was seen at least ten times. The V call is TRBV21-1, the J call TRBJ1-5; the DNA was not compared with TRBD1, the D call given in the table. TRBV21-1 is marked as a pseudogene. The CDR3 runs to 17 residues. CDR3 sequence (DNA): TGTGCCAGCAGCAACCCATGGGACAGATTTCCAAATCAGCCCCAGCATTTT. This translates into CASSNPWDRFPNQPQHF.

This rearrangement joins TRBV28 to TRBJ2-5; TRBD1 matches at 8 bases. This CDR3 has 15 amino acids. CDR1 is MDHEN, CDR2 SYDVKM, per germline. V lost 3 bases to trimming and J lost 1 base; unmatched junction nucleotides: 4. CDR3 coding DNA: TGTGCCAGCAGTTTTAGGACAGGGTTCCAAGAGACCCAGTACTTC. It specifies CASSFRTGFQETQYF.